Listed below are T cell receptor beta chains from one sample, sequenced in a study of cytomegalovirus exposure and HLA in healthy donors. The assay was immunoSEQ multiplex PCR, and TCRdb's table has in-frame clones only and misses some. The sample lists 85,000 to 100,000 clones, around 77% seen once, with more than 3% in the top ten. Sequencing used PBMCs. These receptors all come from a man aged 40-49 years in good health and CMV-seronegative. Each CDR3 is given with its conserved first and last residue. Fields, in order: J gene, clone size, V gene, D gene, CDR3 protein, CDR3 DNA. A D gene is named only where the DNA matches it firmly. A clone size is listed for some rows: how often the clone was seen (once, few, many), or a class if it is expanded.

>TRBJ2-1|-|TRBV5-1|-
CASSLGSGAHNEQFF
TGCGCCAGCAGCTTGGGATCGGGAGCCCACAATGAGCAGTTCTTC
>TRBJ2-2|-|TRBV11-2|-
CASSLVRNANTGELFF
TGTGCCAGCAGCTTAGTTAGAAACGCGAACACCGGGGAGCTGTTTTTT
>TRBJ1-5|-|TRBV19|-
CASSIVSREGQPQHF
TGTGCCAGTAGTATAGTTTCCAGGGAGGGACAGCCCCAGCATTTT
>TRBJ2-2|-|TRBV29-1|TRBD1
CSVVQKRQGITGELFF
TGCAGCGTTGTCCAAAAGCGACAGGGAATAACCGGGGAGCTGTTTTTT
>TRBJ1-3|once|TRBV7-8|TRBD1
CASSGSDRGSGNTIYF
TGTGCCAGCAGCGGATCGGACAGGGGCTCTGGAAACACCATATATTTT
>TRBJ2-1|-|TRBV7-3|-
CASSSQSSVGEQFF
TGTGCCAGCAGCTCCCAATCTTCGGTCGGTGAGCAGTTCTTC
>TRBJ2-7|few|TRBV6-5|TRBD2
CASSLRLAPTYEQYF
TGTGCCAGCAGTTTGAGACTAGCGCCAACCTACGAGCAGTACTTC
>TRBJ2-5|-|TRBV7-8|-
CASSLRGAKRETQYF
TGTGCCAGCAGCTTACGGGGGGCCAAACGTGAGACCCAGTACTTC
>TRBJ1-6|few|TRBV6-1|TRBD1
CASSPRDRSNSPLHF
TGTGCCAGCAGCCCCCGGGACAGGTCTAATTCACCCCTCCACTTT
>TRBJ2-7|-|TRBV5-6|-
CASSPRGVGTHSYEQYF
TGTGCCAGCAGTCCCCGCGGAGTCGGGACACACTCCTACGAGCAGTACTTC
>TRBJ2-7|-|TRBV4-1|TRBD2
CASSQAGLAGTYEQYF
TGCGCCAGCAGCCAAGCAGGACTAGCCGGAACCTACGAGCAGTACTTC
>TRBJ2-7|-|TRBV5-4|TRBD1
CASSSTGGTYEQYF
TGTGCCAGCAGCAGTACAGGGGGCACCTACGAGCAGTACTTC
>TRBJ2-3|-|TRBV18|TRBD2
CASSPLAGGNPGSHTQYF
TGTGCCAGCTCACCCTTAGCGGGGGGGAATCCTGGATCGCATACGCAGTATTTT
>TRBJ2-7|-|TRBV6-4|-
CASSDSGQRAYEQYF
TGTGCCAGCAGTGACTCTGGACAGCGCGCCTACGAGCAGTACTTC
>TRBJ1-3|-|TRBV9|-
CASSVAAGNTIYF
TGTGCCAGCAGCGTAGCAGCTGGAAACACCATATATTTT
>TRBJ1-2|-|TRBV2|TRBD1
CASSVTGGYDYGYTF
TGTGCCAGCAGTGTGACAGGGGGCTATGACTATGGCTACACCTTC
>TRBJ1-5|-|TRBV6-6|TRBD1
CASSLTGGSNQPQHF
TGTGCCAGCAGCCTCACAGGGGGTAGCAATCAGCCCCAGCATTTT
>TRBJ1-2|-|TRBV6-5|TRBD1
CASVGQPGSNYGYTF
TGTGCCAGCGTGGGACAGCCGGGGAGTAACTATGGCTACACCTTC
>TRBJ1-2|-|TRBV30|-
CACELLKFYGYTF
TGTGCCTGCGAGCTACTCAAGTTCTATGGCTACACCTTC
>TRBJ2-3|-|TRBV15|TRBD1
CATSKSDRDVTDTQYF
TGTGCCACCAGCAAATCGGACAGGGATGTGACAGATACGCAGTATTTT
>TRBJ1-1|once|TRBV19|-
CASNIGGGSAVTFF
TGTGCCAGTAACATAGGCGGCGGGTCCGCGGTGACTTTCTTT
>TRBJ2-7|once|TRBV30|-
CAWSPGSIYEQYF
TGTGCCTGGAGTCCAGGGTCAATCTACGAGCAGTACTTC
>TRBJ2-3|-|TRBV5-1|TRBD1
CASSQGGPSTDTQYF
TGCGCCAGCAGCCAAGGGGGCCCCAGCACAGATACGCAGTATTTT
>TRBJ2-1|-|TRBV7-9|-
CSSSRDTNEQFF
TGTTCCAGCAGCCGAGATACGAATGAGCAGTTCTTC
>TRBJ2-3|-|TRBV28|-
CAMGLGDTDTQYF
TGTGCCATGGGGCTAGGGGACACAGATACGCAGTATTTT
>TRBJ2-7|-|TRBV5-4|TRBD2
CASSLAGSGGTYEQYF
TGTGCCAGCAGCTTGGCCGGTAGCGGGGGGACCTACGAGCAGTACTTC
>TRBJ1-2|few|TRBV7-9|TRBD1
CASSLFRDRNYGYTF
TGTGCCAGCAGCTTATTCCGGGACAGAAACTATGGCTACACCTTC
>TRBJ2-1|-|TRBV9|TRBD1
CASSVTGTGYNEQFF
TGCGCCAGCAGCGTAACCGGGACAGGGTACAATGAGCAGTTCTTC
>TRBJ1-2|-|TRBV5-4|-
CASSLGSGIANYGYTF
TGTGCCAGCAGCTTGGGTTCCGGGATAGCGAACTATGGCTACACCTTC
>TRBJ2-1|-|TRBV15|TRBD2
CATSTSAYNEQFF
TGTGCCACTTCGACTAGCGCGTACAATGAGCAGTTCTTC
>TRBJ1-2|-|TRBV5-1|-
CASRETGSNYGYTF
TGCGCCAGCAGAGAAACAGGCTCAAACTATGGCTACACCTTC
>TRBJ2-3|-|TRBV15|TRBD2
CATSRDRTSGTDTQYF
TGTGCCACCAGCAGAGATCGGACTAGCGGAACAGATACGCAGTATTTT
>TRBJ2-7|-|TRBV11-1|-
CASSRGQGNYEQYF
TGTGCCAGCAGCAGGGGCCAGGGTAACTACGAGCAGTACTTC
>TRBJ2-2|-|TRBV4-1|TRBD1
CASRGTASNTGELFF
TGCGCCAGCAGGGGGACAGCTTCGAACACCGGGGAGCTGTTTTTT
>TRBJ2-7|-|TRBV11-2|TRBD2
CASRKTGTSYRHEQYF
TGTGCCAGCAGGAAGACCGGGACTAGCTATCGCCACGAGCAGTACTTC
>TRBJ2-7|once|TRBV5-1|-
CASSLEDSYEQYF
TGCGCCAGCAGCTTGGAGGACAGCTACGAGCAGTACTTC
>TRBJ1-1|-|TRBV28|-
CASSPPRTNEAFF
TGTGCCAGCAGTCCCCCCCGGACAAATGAAGCTTTCTTT
>TRBJ1-1|-|TRBV5-6|TRBD1
CASSLTGVFTNTEAFF
TGTGCCAGCAGCTTGACAGGGGTCTTCACGAACACTGAAGCTTTCTTT
>TRBJ2-7|-|TRBV5-1|TRBD1
CASSTPGQGYEQYF
TGCGCCAGCAGCACCCCGGGACAGGGGTACGAGCAGTACTTC
>TRBJ2-7|-|TRBV5-4|TRBD1
CASSTQTGAYEQYF
TGTGCCAGCAGCACCCAGACAGGGGCCTACGAGCAGTACTTC
>TRBJ2-1|-|TRBV11-2|TRBD2
CASSLDSGRAYNEQFF
TGTGCCAGCAGCTTAGATAGCGGGAGGGCCTACAATGAGCAGTTCTTC
>TRBJ2-3|-|TRBV5-5|-
CASSFTGFSTDTQYF
TGTGCCAGCAGCTTTACAGGGTTTAGCACAGATACGCAGTATTTT
>TRBJ2-7|-|TRBV6-5|-
CASSYSGQGTYEQYF
TGTGCCAGCAGTTACTCAGGGCAGGGGACCTACGAGCAGTACTTC
>TRBJ1-1|-|TRBV5-4|TRBD1
CVSSGRTGEFTEAFF
TGTGTCAGCAGCGGGAGGACAGGGGAATTTACTGAAGCTTTCTTT
>TRBJ1-1|few|TRBV7-9|-
CASSLVQNTEAFF
TGTGCCAGCAGCTTAGTTCAGAACACTGAAGCTTTCTTT
>TRBJ2-1|once|TRBV5-4|-
CASSLVPPDTYNEQFF
TGTGCCAGCAGCTTGGTCCCACCCGACACCTACAATGAGCAGTTCTTC
>TRBJ2-4|-|TRBV6-5|-
CGKAELAKNIQYF
TGTGGAAAAGCGGAGCTAGCCAAAAACATTCAGTACTTC
>TRBJ1-3|-|TRBV28|-
CASSLGGGGYGNTIYF
TGTGCCAGCAGTTTAGGGGGCGGGGGTTACGGAAACACCATATATTTT
>TRBJ2-7|-|TRBV5-1|TRBD1
CASSLVLGTGAYEQYF
TGCGCCAGCAGCTTGGTTTTGGGGACAGGGGCCTACGAGCAGTACTTC
>TRBJ2-7|few|TRBV11-2|-
CASSLAGVGEQYF
TGTGCCAGCAGCTTGGCAGGGGTGGGGGAGCAGTACTTC
>TRBJ1-4|once|TRBV7-3|-
CASSEGFDEKLFF
TGTGCCAGCAGCGAGGGCTTCGATGAAAAACTGTTTTTT